These 27 T cell receptor beta chains came from one sample sequenced in a study of shared clonotypes between healthy human individuals. Only in-frame clones appear in the TCRdb table, and some are missing; sequencing was by immunoSEQ multiplex PCR. The sample lists 150,000 to 200,000 clones; approximately 61% were seen once. Specimen: memory CD4+ T cells sorted from blood. Subset in this sample: CD45RA-negative fraction. The receptors shown here come from a man under 40 in good health.

Only one count was recorded for this clone. The chain couples TRBV29-1 to TRBJ1-3; TRBD1 aligns across 7 bases. With V trimmed by 7 bases and J by 0 bases, 6 bases remained unmatched. The CDR3 runs to 14 residues. Germline CDR1 reads SQVTM; CDR2 reads ANQGSEA. CDR3 nucleotide sequence: TGCAGCGCTCTACCAGGGGGCTCTGGAAACACCATATATTTT. Its translation: CSALPGGSGNTIYF.

A single count supports this clone. This chain links TRBV15 with TRBJ2-1; a possible D gene is TRBD1 (5 bases). Deletions cut 6 bases from V and 4 bases from J, with 19 bases between. Germline V lookup: CDR1 LNHNV, CDR2 YYDKDF (reference sequence). The CDR3 spans 16 residues. DNA of the CDR3: TGTGCCACCAGGGCCGAGGACATACTTACGTACAATGAGCAGTTCTTC. Translating it yields CATRAEDILTYNEQFF.

This clone was counted once. The chain's CDR3 is CASSPDPRTVGEQFF. In nucleotides, the CDR3 is TGTGCCAGCAGCCCGGATCCAAGGACTGTGGGTGAGCAGTTCTTC. The genes are TRBV11-3 and TRBJ2-1; D may be TRBD2 (5 bases). Germline CDR1 reads SGHNT; CDR2 reads YENEEA. The CDR3 totals 15 residues. The V gene lost 5 bases and the J gene lost 9 bases, with 20 bases spanning the gap.

This clone has a handful of counts. This chain connects TRBV28 to TRBJ1-1; 8 positions agree with TRBD1. CDR3 length equals 13 residues. In germline, CDR1 is MDHEN, CDR2 SYDVKM. The V and J ends lost 8 bases and 4 bases, in that order; junction bases with no gene match: 6. The CDR3 spells CASAYTGGTEAFF. The CDR3 nucleotides read TGTGCCAGCGCCTATACAGGGGGCACTGAAGCTTTCTTT. The whole variable domain, filled in from reference TRBV28 and TRBJ1-1, reads DVKVTQSSRYLVKRTGEKVFLECVQDMDHENMFWYRQDPGLGLRLIYFSYDVKMKEKGDIPEGYSVSREKKERFSLILESASTNQTSMYLCASAYTGGTEAFFGQGTRLTVV.

The rearrangement uses TRBV5-1 and TRBJ1-1, with 7 bases lining up with TRBD1. CDR1 is SGHRS, CDR2 YFSETQ, per germline. J lost 7 bases, V lost 4 bases, and 7 bases had no gene match. The CDR3 consists of 13 residues. The CDR3 loop is CASSPGTEIEAFF. The CDR3, as DNA: TGCGCCAGCAGCCCCGGGACAGAAATTGAAGCTTTCTTT.

This clone has a handful of counts. The chain uses TRBV7-9 and TRBJ1-3, with D perhaps matching TRBD1 (5 bases). This CDR3 is 14 amino acids long. Germline CDR1 SEHNR, CDR2 FQNEAQ (reference sequence). V gave up 3 bases and J gave up 6 bases, with 12 bases separating them. CDR3 loop: CASSFSRVENTIYF. DNA for the CDR3: TGTGCCAGCAGCTTTAGCAGGGTGGAAAACACCATATATTTT.

The chain joins TRBV11-2 to TRBJ2-7, with 7 bases matching TRBD2. V trimming: 0 bases; J trimming: 0 bases; junction bases outside the gene matches: 11. There are 18 residues in the CDR3. The germline CDR1 and CDR2 sequences are SGHAT and FQNNGV. CDR3 in amino acids: CASSLESTGLADSYEQYF. The CDR3 nucleotides read TGTGCCAGCAGCTTAGAGTCAACGGGGCTAGCGGACTCCTACGAGCAGTACTTC.

The chain has TRBV5-1 and TRBJ2-3; 7 positions agree with TRBD2. The CDR3 runs to 16 residues. The V and J ends lost 4 bases and 1 base, in that order; junction bases with no gene match: 9. CDR1 and CDR2 (germline): SGHRS, YFSETQ. The CDR3 region has the DNA TGCGCCAGCAGCCTGCGGGACTACACGGGCACAGATACGCAGTATTTT. As protein: CASSLRDYTGTDTQYF.

The J gene is TRBJ1-1, the V gene TRBV9; D not certain. This CDR3 has 14 amino acids. CDR1 is SGDLS, CDR2 YYNGEE, per germline. V was pared by 0 bases and J by 5 bases, with 11 bases between. Written as DNA, the CDR3 is TGTGCCAGCAGCGTAGAGCCCGGACTGACTGAAGCTTTCTTT. It translates to CASSVEPGLTEAFF.

This sequence joins TRBV5-3 and TRBJ2-5, with 7 bases lining up with TRBD1. TRBV5-3 is sorted into the ORF group, with uncertain function. V shed 4 bases and J 5 bases; nucleotides not matched to a gene: 11. There are 15 residues in the CDR3. CDR3 residues: CARSTQQGKMETQYF. The CDR3 DNA sequence: TGTGCCAGAAGCACGCAACAGGGGAAAATGGAGACCCAGTACTTC.

In the case of this clone: A read error is possible here, since a much larger clone lies one base away. In the same sample, other DNA sequences code for this CDR3. V usage is TRBV2 and J usage is TRBJ2-5; 7 nucleotides line up with TRBD2. Trimming cost V 8 bases and J 5 bases; bases outside gene matches: 2. Germline CDR1 and CDR2: SNHLY and FYNNEI. CDR3 size: 11 residues. The CDR3 here is CASGLGETQYF. In nucleotides, the CDR3 is TGTGCCAGCGGACTAGGGGAGACCCAGTACTTC.

This clone was found a few times. The chain employs TRBV4-2 and TRBJ2-1; 10 nucleotides line up with TRBD2. Per germline, CDR1 LGHNA and CDR2 YNFKEQ. This CDR3 is 16 amino acids long. Unmatched junction bases numbered 4, after V lost 2 bases and J lost 3 bases. CDR3 nucleotide sequence: TGTGCCAGCAGCCAAACCGGGACTAGCGTCTACAATGAGCAGTTCTTC. Protein: CASSQTGTSVYNEQFF.

V and J are TRBV5-4 and TRBJ1-4; maybe TRBD1 (6 bases). Trimming removed 4 bases at V and 3 bases at J, with 10 bases between. The CDR3 has 14 amino acids. Germline CDR1 reads SGHNT; CDR2 reads YYREEE (reference sequence). The CDR3 loop is CASSRTGPNEKLFF. The DNA for the CDR3 is TGTGCCAGCAGCCGAACAGGGCCTAATGAAAAACTGTTTTTT.

This clone was counted ten times or more. The V and J genes are TRBV29-1 and TRBJ1-4; no clear D gene. Germline-derived CDR1 and CDR2 are SQVTM and ANQGSEA. The CDR3 is 12 amino acids. V lost 7 bases, J lost 5 bases, and 11 bases lay in between. CDR3 nucleotide sequence: TGCAGCGGACGGACGGGGAATGAAAAACTGTTTTTT. The encoded protein is CSGRTGNEKLFF.

The chain has TRBV27 and TRBJ2-1, with TRBD2 matching 13 bases. The CDR3 has 18 amino acids. V gave up 3 bases and J gave up 7 bases; unmatched junction bases: 12. The V gene's germline CDR1 is MNHEY and CDR2 SMNVEV (reference sequence). The CDR3 protein is CASSFRPILAGGPNEQFF. The CDR3 DNA is TGTGCCAGCAGTTTTCGGCCGATACTAGCGGGAGGGCCAAATGAGCAGTTCTTC.

V is TRBV9 and J is TRBJ2-7; 10 nucleotides match TRBD2. Germline CDR1 reads SGDLS; CDR2 reads YYNGEE. The junction had 4 bases not matched to a gene; V was cut back by 0 bases and J by 4 bases. The CDR3 consists of 15 residues. This CDR3 reads CASSVGGLADYEQYF. The DNA of the CDR3 is TGTGCCAGCAGCGTAGGAGGACTAGCGGATTACGAGCAGTACTTC.

V gene TRBV28 combines with J gene TRBJ2-7; a possible D gene is TRBD1 (5 bases). The V gene's germline CDR1 is MDHEN and CDR2 SYDVKM. The CDR3 extends over 16 amino acids. V was trimmed by 5 bases and J by 2 bases, leaving 19 bases between them. The CDR3 here is CASSQFSGPDPYEQYF. Written as DNA, the CDR3 is TGTGCCAGCAGTCAATTTTCAGGGCCGGATCCCTACGAGCAGTACTTC.

V usage is TRBV7-3 and J usage is TRBJ2-3; either TRBD1 or TRBD2 may supply D (5 bases each). The ends were cut back, 4 bases at V and 6 bases at J, with 11 bases in the middle. CDR3 length equals 13 residues. Germline CDR1 is SGHTA and CDR2 is FQGTGA. The CDR3 here is CASSSGATDTQYF. As DNA, the CDR3 is TGTGCCAGCAGCTCCGGGGCTACGGATACGCAGTATTTT.

This chain links TRBV25-1 with TRBJ2-3; D unclear. The CDR3 spans 14 residues. Trimming removed 2 bases at V and 3 bases at J, with 9 bases between. Germline V gene data show CDR1 as MGHDK and CDR2 as SYGVNS. CDR3 region: CASSEGGRTDTQYF. In DNA, the CDR3 is TGTGCCAGCAGTGAAGGTGGCAGAACAGATACGCAGTATTTT.

The chain joins TRBV15 to TRBJ2-1, with 8 bases that match TRBD1. The CDR3 spans 17 residues. Trimming at V came to 5 bases and at J to 6 bases, leaving 15 bases not matched to a gene. Germline CDR1 reads LNHNV; CDR2 reads YYDKDF (reference sequence). The CDR3 loop reads CATSGGHAGQAINEQFF. CDR3 DNA sequence: TGTGCCACCAGCGGGGGTCATGCGGGACAGGCGATCAATGAGCAGTTCTTC.

This clone was counted a single time. The chain couples TRBV5-5 to TRBJ2-7, with D possibly matching TRBD1 (6 bases). The germline V gene encodes CDR1 SGHKS and CDR2 YYEKEE (reference sequence). The CDR3 has 14 residues. Trimming took off 4 bases at V and 6 bases at J, with 17 bases between the two ends. The CDR3 region is CASSRRLQGTEQYF. CDR3 nucleotides: TGTGCCAGCAGCCGCCGGCTCCAGGGGACCGAGCAGTACTTC. The full variable domain, rest sourced from reference TRBV5-5 and TRBJ2-7, is DAGVTQSPTHLIKTRGQQVTLRCSPISGHKSVSWYQQVLGQGPQFIFQYYEKEERGRGNFPDRFSARQFPNYSSELNVNALLLGDSALYLCASSRRLQGTEQYFGPGTRLTVT.

The rearrangement joins TRBV2 to TRBJ2-3; TRBD2 aligns across 16 bases. Per germline, CDR1 SNHLY and CDR2 FYNNEI. The V segment lost 6 bases and the J segment 13 bases; nucleotides outside the gene matches: 7. The CDR3 is made up of 14 amino acids. In DNA, the CDR3 is TGTGCCAGCAGGCCCGGGACTAGCGGGAGGGCAGAGTATTTT. It encodes CASRPGTSGRAEYF.

The V gene is TRBV10-3, the J gene TRBJ2-1; 9 nucleotides match TRBD1. The CDR3 has 14 residues. The junction had 5 bases not matched to a gene; V was cut back by 6 bases and J by 5 bases. The germline CDR1 and CDR2 sequences are ENHRY and SYGVKD. The CDR3 nucleotides are TGTGCCATCAGCCGGACAGGGGAAGACAATGAGCAGTTCTTC. Amino acids: CAISRTGEDNEQFF.

The chain combines TRBV16 with TRBJ1-5; a weak D match, TRBD1 (6 bases). CDR1 KGHSY and CDR2 FQNENV come from the germline V gene. The length of the CDR3 is 14 residues. V shed 0 bases and J shed 7 bases, with 10 bases lying between them. DNA for the CDR3: TGTGCCAGCAGCCAATCGGCAGGGGTACAGCCCCAGCATTTT. Translating gives CASSQSAGVQPQHF.

V usage is TRBV19 and J usage is TRBJ2-1, with D possibly being TRBD1 or TRBD2 (5 bases each). CDR1 and CDR2 from the germline V gene are LNHDA and SQIVND (reference sequence). V lost 4 bases and J 15 bases, leaving 13 bases between the germline ends. The CDR3 spans 11 residues. CDR3 sequence (DNA): TGTGCCAGTAGTAAGGGGACCACCCCGTTCTTC. This encodes CASSKGTTPFF. Using reference TRBV19 and TRBJ2-1 for the parts outside the CDR3, the full variable domain is DGGITQSPKYLFRKEGQNVTLSCEQNLNHDAMYWYRQDPGQGLRLIYYSQIVNDFQKGDIAEGYSVSREKKESFPLTVTSAQKNPTAFYLCASSKGTTPFFGPGTRLTVL.

CDR3 nucleotides: TGTGCCAGCAGTGGCAGGGGGAGGGCTGGGGCCAACGTCCTGACTTTC. Its protein product is CASSGRGRAGANVLTF. The gene calls are TRBV2 and TRBJ2-6, with D perhaps TRBD1 or TRBD2 (7 bases each). CDR1 is SNHLY, CDR2 FYNNEI, per germline. This CDR3 has 16 amino acids. Trimming left V 4 bases short and J 2 bases short, with 12 bases between.

The rearrangement uses TRBV5-1 and TRBJ2-5; TRBD2 aligns across 8 bases. After removal of 7 bases from V and 4 bases from J, the junction contained 18 bases not matched to a gene. CDR3 length: 17 amino acids. Germline CDR1 SGHRS, CDR2 YFSETQ. CDR3 sequence reads: CASRFARDTGGGETQYF. The CDR3 nucleotides are TGCGCCAGCCGATTTGCCCGGGATACCGGGGGGGGAGAGACCCAGTACTTC.